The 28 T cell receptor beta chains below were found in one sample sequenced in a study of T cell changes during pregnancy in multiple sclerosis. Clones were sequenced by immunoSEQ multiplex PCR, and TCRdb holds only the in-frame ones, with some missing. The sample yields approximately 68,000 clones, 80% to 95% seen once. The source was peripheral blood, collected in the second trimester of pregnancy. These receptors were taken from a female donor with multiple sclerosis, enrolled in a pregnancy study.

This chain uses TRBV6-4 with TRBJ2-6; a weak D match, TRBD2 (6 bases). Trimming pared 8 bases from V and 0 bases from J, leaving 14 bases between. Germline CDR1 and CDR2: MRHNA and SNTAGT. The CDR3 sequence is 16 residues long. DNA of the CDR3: TGTGCCAGCGCGCCCGGGGGAAGCTCTGGGGCCAACGTCCTGACTTTC. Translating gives CASAPGGSSGANVLTF.

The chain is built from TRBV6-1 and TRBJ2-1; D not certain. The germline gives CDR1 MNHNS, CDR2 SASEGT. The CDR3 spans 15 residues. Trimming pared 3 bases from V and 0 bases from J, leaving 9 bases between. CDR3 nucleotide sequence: TGTGCCAGCAGTGACCACGGTTCCTCCTACAATGAGCAGTTCTTC. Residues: CASSDHGSSYNEQFF.

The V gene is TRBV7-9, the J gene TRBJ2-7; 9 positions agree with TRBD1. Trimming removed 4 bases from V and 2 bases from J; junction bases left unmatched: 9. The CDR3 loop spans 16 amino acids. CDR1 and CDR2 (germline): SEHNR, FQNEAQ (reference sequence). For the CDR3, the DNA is TGTGCCAGCAGCTCTCCCCTCACAGGGGGCACCTACGAGCAGTACTTC. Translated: CASSSPLTGGTYEQYF.

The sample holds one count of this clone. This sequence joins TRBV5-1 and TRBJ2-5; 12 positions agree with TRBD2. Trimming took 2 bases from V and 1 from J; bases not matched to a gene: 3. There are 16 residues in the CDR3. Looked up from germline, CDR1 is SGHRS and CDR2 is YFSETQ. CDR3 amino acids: CASSFGLAGTQETQYF. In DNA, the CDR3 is TGCGCCAGCAGCTTCGGACTAGCGGGGACCCAAGAGACCCAGTACTTC.

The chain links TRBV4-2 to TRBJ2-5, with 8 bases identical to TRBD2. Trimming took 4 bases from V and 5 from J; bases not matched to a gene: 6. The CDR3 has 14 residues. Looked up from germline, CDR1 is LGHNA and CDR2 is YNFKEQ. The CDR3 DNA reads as TGTGCCAGCAGCCTGCGGGAGGATGAGGAGACCCAGTACTTC. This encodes CASSLREDEETQYF.

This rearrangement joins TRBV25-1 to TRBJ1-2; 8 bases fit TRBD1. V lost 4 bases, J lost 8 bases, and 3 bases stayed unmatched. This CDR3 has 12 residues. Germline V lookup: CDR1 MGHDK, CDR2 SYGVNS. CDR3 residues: CASSAQGVGYTF. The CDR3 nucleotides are TGTGCCAGCAGTGCACAGGGGGTGGGCTACACCTTC.

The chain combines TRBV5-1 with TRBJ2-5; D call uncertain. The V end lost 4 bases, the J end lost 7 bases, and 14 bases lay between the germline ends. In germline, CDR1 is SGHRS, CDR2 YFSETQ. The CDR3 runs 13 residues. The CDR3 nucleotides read TGCGCCAGCAGCCTGCGTTCGTCAGGGACCCAGTACTTC. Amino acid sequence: CASSLRSSGTQYF.

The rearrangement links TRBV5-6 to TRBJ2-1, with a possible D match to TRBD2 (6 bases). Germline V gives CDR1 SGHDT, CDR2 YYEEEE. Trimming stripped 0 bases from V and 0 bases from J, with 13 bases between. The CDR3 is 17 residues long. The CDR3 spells CASSLGLASSSYNEQFF. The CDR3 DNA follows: TGTGCCAGCAGCTTGGGGCTAGCGTCTAGCTCCTACAATGAGCAGTTCTTC.

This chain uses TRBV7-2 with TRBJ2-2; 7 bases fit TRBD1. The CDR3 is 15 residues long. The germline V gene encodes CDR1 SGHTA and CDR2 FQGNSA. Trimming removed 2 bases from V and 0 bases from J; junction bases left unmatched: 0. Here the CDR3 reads CASSLQGANTGELFF. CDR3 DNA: TGTGCCAGCAGCTTACAGGGGGCGAACACCGGGGAGCTGTTTTTT.

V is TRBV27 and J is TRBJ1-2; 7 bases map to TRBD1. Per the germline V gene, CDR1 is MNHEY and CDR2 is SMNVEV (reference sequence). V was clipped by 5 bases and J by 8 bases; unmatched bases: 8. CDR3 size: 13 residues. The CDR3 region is CASSPQGVRGYTF. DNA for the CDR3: TGTGCCAGCAGTCCCCAGGGGGTTAGGGGCTACACCTTC.

CDR3 nucleotide sequence: TGTGCCTGGAGTGTCTGGCTAGCGGGAGGCAGCTCCTACAATGAGCAGTTCTTC. It is translated as CAWSVWLAGGSSYNEQFF. This rearrangement joins TRBV30 to TRBJ2-1; TRBD2 aligns across 11 bases. The CDR3 is 18 amino acids. With V trimmed by 0 bases and J by 0 bases, 7 bases remained unmatched. CDR1 is GTSNPN and CDR2 is SVGIG in the germline V gene (reference sequence).

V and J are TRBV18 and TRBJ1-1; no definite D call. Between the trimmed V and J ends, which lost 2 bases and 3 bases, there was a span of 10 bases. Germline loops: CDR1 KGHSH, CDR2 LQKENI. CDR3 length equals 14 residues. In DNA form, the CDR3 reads TGTGCCAGCTCACCAAGAGCTTTGGACACTGAAGCTTTCTTT. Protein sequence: CASSPRALDTEAFF.

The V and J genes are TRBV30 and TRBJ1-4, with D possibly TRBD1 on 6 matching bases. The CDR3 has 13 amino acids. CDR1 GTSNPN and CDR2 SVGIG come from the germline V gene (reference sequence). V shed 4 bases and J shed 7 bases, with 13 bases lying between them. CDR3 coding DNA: TGTGCCTGGACACAGGGTTTGAGTGAAAAACTGTTTTTT. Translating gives CAWTQGLSEKLFF.

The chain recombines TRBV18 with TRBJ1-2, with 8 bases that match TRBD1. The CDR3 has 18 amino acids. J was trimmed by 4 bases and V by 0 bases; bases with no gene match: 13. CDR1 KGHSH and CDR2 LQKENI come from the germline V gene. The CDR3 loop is CASSPPLGTGGPPYGYTF. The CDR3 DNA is TGTGCCAGCTCACCACCCCTTGGGACAGGCGGACCCCCCTATGGCTACACCTTC.

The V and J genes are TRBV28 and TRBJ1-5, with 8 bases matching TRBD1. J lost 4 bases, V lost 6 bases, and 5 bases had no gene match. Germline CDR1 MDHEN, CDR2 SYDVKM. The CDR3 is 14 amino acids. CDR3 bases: TGTGCCAGCAGACCTGGACAGGGAAATCAGCCCCAGCATTTT. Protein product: CASRPGQGNQPQHF.

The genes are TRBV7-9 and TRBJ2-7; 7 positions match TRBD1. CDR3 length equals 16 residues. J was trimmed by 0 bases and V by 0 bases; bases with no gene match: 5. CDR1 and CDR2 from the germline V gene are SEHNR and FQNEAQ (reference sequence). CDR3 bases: TGTGCCAGCAGCTTAGCAGGGACAGCAAGCTCCTACGAGCAGTACTTC. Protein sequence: CASSLAGTASSYEQYF.

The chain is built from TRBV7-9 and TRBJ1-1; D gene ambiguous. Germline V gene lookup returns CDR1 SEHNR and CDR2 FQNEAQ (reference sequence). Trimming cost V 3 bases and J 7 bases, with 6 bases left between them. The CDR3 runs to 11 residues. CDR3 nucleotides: TGTGCCAGCAGCTTTGAGGGTGAAGCTTTCTTT. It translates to CASSFEGEAFF.

CDR3 residues: CASSTQGSVKAFF. Here the CDR3 DNA reads TGTGCCAGCAGCACACAGGGGTCCGTTAAAGCTTTCTTT. The J gene is TRBJ1-1, the V gene TRBV7-3; 7 positions match TRBD1. The CDR3 has 13 residues. Losses at the gene ends were 5 bases for V and 9 bases for J; bases not matched to a gene: 9. Germline V gives CDR1 SGHTA, CDR2 FQGTGA.

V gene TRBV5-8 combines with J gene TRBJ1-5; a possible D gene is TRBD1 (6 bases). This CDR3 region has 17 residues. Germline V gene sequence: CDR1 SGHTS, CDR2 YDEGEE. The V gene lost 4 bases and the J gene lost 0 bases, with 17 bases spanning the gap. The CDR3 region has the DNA TGTGCCAGCAGCCCGGCGGTGGACAGCTATAGCAATCAGCCCCAGCATTTT. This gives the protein CASSPAVDSYSNQPQHF.

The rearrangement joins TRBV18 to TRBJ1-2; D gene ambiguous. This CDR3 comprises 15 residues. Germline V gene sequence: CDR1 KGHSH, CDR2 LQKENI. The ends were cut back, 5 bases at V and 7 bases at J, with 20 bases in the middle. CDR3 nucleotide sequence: TGTGCCAGCTCATCCGTAGACAAAGGCCCGTTTGGCTACACCTTC. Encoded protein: CASSSVDKGPFGYTF.

CDR3 region: CASSLYDSSYEQYF. In DNA form, the CDR3 reads TGTGCCAGCAGTTTATACGACAGCTCCTACGAGCAGTACTTC. The chain links TRBV27 to TRBJ2-7; a weak D match, TRBD1 (5 bases). This CDR3 spans 14 amino acids. V lost 1 base, J lost 0 bases, and 7 bases lay in between. Per germline, CDR1 MNHEY and CDR2 SMNVEV (reference sequence).

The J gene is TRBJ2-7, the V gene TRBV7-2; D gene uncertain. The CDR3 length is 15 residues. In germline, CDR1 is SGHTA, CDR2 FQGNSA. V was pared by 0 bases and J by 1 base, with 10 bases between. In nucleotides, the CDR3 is TGTGCCAGCAGCTTAGCCGTGAGTAGTTCCTACGAGCAGTACTTC. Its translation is CASSLAVSSSYEQYF.

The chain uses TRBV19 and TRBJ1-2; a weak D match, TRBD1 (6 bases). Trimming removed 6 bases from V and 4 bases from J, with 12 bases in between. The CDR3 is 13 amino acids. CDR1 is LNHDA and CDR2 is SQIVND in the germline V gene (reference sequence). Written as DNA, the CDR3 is TGTGCCAGTAGAATACAGGGCTCCTATGGCTACACCTTC. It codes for CASRIQGSYGYTF.

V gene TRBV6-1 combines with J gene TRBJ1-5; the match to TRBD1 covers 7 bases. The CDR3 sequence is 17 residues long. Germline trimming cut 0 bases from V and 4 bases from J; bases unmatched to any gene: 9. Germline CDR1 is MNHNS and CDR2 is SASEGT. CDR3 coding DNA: TGTGCCAGCAGTGAAGCAAGGGCAGGGGGTACAAATCAGCCCCAGCATTTT. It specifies CASSEARAGGTNQPQHF.

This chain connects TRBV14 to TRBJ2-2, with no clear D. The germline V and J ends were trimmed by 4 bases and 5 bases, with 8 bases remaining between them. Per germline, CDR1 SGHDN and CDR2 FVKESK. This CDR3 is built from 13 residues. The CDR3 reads CASSLTSTGELFF. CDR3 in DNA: TGTGCCAGCAGCCTAACATCGACCGGGGAGCTGTTTTTT.

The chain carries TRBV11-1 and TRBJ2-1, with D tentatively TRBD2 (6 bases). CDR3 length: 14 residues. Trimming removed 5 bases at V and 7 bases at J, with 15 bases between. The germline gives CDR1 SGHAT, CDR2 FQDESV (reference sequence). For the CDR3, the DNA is TGTGCCAGCAGCCGACTGGACTACTCGAATGAGCAGTTCTTC. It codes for CASSRLDYSNEQFF.

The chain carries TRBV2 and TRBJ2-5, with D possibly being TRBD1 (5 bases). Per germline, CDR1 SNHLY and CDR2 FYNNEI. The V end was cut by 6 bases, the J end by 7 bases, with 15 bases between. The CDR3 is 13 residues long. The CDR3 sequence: CASRQEDRGTQYF. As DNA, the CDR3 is TGTGCCAGCAGACAAGAGGATAGGGGGACCCAGTACTTC.

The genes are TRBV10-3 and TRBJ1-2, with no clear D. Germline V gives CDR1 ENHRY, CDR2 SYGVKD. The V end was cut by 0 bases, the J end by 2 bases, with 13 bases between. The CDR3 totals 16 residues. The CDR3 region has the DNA TGTGCCATCAGTGAGTCATTCCTACGAGGGAACTATGGCTACACCTTC. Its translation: CAISESFLRGNYGYTF.